This entry lists 6 T cell receptor beta chains sequenced from one sample in a study of PD-1 blockade in classical Hodgkin lymphoma. Sequencing was performed with immunoSEQ multiplex PCR; in TCRdb, only in-frame clones are kept and a portion is missing. The data contain under 13,000 clones, around 74% of them singletons. Time point: cycle 4 day 1 (C4D1), after 5 to 7 weeks of nivolumab. No patient escaped relapse after autologous stem cell transplantation, and brentuximab vedotin exposure varied. Investigators isolated CD4+ T cells from thawed PBMCs through magnetic negative selection. Sequencing used CD4+ T cells from blood, obtained before the fourth cycle of nivolumab. The receptors were gathered from a human donor with classical Hodgkin lymphoma.

The rearrangement uses TRBV29-1 and TRBJ2-2; tentatively, D is TRBD1 or TRBD2 (5 bases each). The V end lost 3 bases, the J end lost 5 bases, and 13 bases lay between the germline ends. This CDR3 has 14 residues. The germline gives CDR1 SQVTM, CDR2 ANQGSEA. DNA for the CDR3: TGCAGCGTTGAGGGGACGGGTGGTACCGGGGAGCTGTTTTTT. The encoded protein is CSVEGTGGTGELFF.

This clone appeared a few times. The chain combines TRBV5-4 with TRBJ2-3, with D possibly matching TRBD1 (5 bases). Germline V CDR1 and CDR2: SGHNT, YYREEE (reference sequence). Trimming took 1 base from V and 5 from J, leaving 14 bases between them. CDR3 size: 15 residues. The CDR3 coding sequence is TGTGCCAGCAGCTTGCGTCAGGGCGGTATAGATACGCAGTATTTT. It codes for CASSLRQGGIDTQYF.

The chain carries TRBV2 and TRBJ2-7; tentative D call: TRBD1 (7 bases). The CDR3 consists of 13 residues. Between the trimmed V and J ends, which lost 7 bases and 3 bases, there was a span of 13 bases. The germline gives CDR1 SNHLY, CDR2 FYNNEI. The CDR3 nucleotides are TGTGCCAGCACAGGGGGGACTTTCTACGAGCAGTACTTC. Residues: CASTGGTFYEQYF.

The V call is TRBV7-9, the J call TRBJ2-7; D unresolved. V was pared by 1 base and J by 1 base, with 8 bases between. The CDR3 sequence is 14 residues long. Per the germline V gene, CDR1 is SEHNR and CDR2 is FQNEAQ (reference sequence). CDR3 region: CASSLELESYEQYF. Written as DNA, the CDR3 is TGTGCCAGCAGCTTAGAACTGGAATCCTACGAGCAGTACTTC.

The V call is TRBV28, the J call TRBJ1-2, with D unresolved. Germline values: CDR1 MDHEN, CDR2 SYDVKM. V was pared by 3 bases and J by 4 bases, with 9 bases between. CDR3 length: 13 amino acids. DNA for the CDR3: TGTGCCAGCAGTTTGGCCGGGCCCTATGGCTACACCTTC. It specifies CASSLAGPYGYTF.

The V gene is TRBV20-1, the J gene TRBJ2-4, with D hard to call. CDR1 is DFQATT, CDR2 SNEGSKA, per germline (reference sequence). CDR3 length equals 11 residues. V shed 1 base and J shed 8 bases, with 6 bases lying between them. The CDR3 DNA is TGCAGTGCTAGAGGGCTGGACATTCAGTACTTC. It yields the protein CSARGLDIQYF.